Below, 25 T cell receptor beta chains from the same sample are listed, as sequenced in a study of blood T cell repertoires in COVID-19. Profiling relied on immunoSEQ multiplex PCR, and the TCRdb table lists in-frame clones only, not all of them. The table lists roughly 570,000 clones, approximately 91% of them singletons. The sequenced sample was peripheral blood. Receptor source: a woman aged 45-65 years with COVID-19, enrolled during active disease.

The chain uses TRBV3-1 (or the pseudogene TRBV3-2) and TRBJ1-6; 8 positions agree with TRBD1. V trimming: 5 bases; J trimming: 7 bases; junction bases outside the gene matches: 4. The length of the CDR3 is 14 residues. Germline V gives CDR1 LGHDT, CDR2 YNNKEL (reference sequence). CDR3 loop: CASSGRDRNSPLHF. The CDR3 DNA reads as TGTGCCAGCAGCGGCCGGGACAGGAATTCACCCCTCCACTTT.

The chain employs TRBV29-1 and TRBJ1-1; D is possibly TRBD1 (6 bases). The germline V and J ends were trimmed by 0 bases and 9 bases, with 14 bases remaining between them. Germline V gives CDR1 SQVTM, CDR2 ANQGSEA. The CDR3 is made up of 13 amino acids. This CDR3 is CSVEEGGGSQAFF. DNA for the CDR3: TGCAGCGTTGAAGAAGGGGGGGGGTCTCAAGCTTTCTTT.

This chain connects TRBV11-2 to TRBJ2-7; D is perhaps TRBD1 (7 bases). Germline V gene sequence: CDR1 SGHAT, CDR2 FQNNGV. V lost 6 bases to trimming and J lost 7 bases, with 19 bases between them. The CDR3 contains 14 residues. The CDR3 region is CASSPDRAGWEQYF. The CDR3 DNA reads as TGTGCCAGCAGTCCCGACAGGGCGGGGTGGGAGCAGTACTTC. Supplemented by reference TRBV11-2 and TRBJ2-7, the full variable domain reads EAGVAQSPRYKIIEKRQSVAFWCNPISGHATLYWYQQILGQGPKLLIQFQNNGVVDDSQLPKDRFSAERLKGVDSTLKIQPAKLEDSAVYLCASSPDRAGWEQYFGPGTRLTVT.

This chain uses TRBV28 with TRBJ1-2, with 7 bases aligning to TRBD1. Germline trimming cut 2 bases from V and 8 bases from J; bases unmatched to any gene: 11. The CDR3 loop spans 15 amino acids. CDR1 and CDR2 (germline): MDHEN, SYDVKM. CDR3 DNA: TGTGCCAGCAGTTTAACCGGGACAGCATGGTTCGGCTACACCTTC. Protein: CASSLTGTAWFGYTF.

This clone was detected a few times. CDR3 loop: CASSATIGTEAFF. CDR3 DNA sequence: TGTGCCAGTAGTGCCACGATCGGCACTGAAGCTTTCTTT. The chain combines TRBV19 with TRBJ1-1; no firm D call. Germline V gene sequence: CDR1 LNHDA, CDR2 SQIVND (reference sequence). V was pared by 5 bases and J by 4 bases, with 11 bases between. The CDR3 sequence is 13 residues long.

The chain links TRBV24-1 to TRBJ2-2, with 10 bases lining up with TRBD1. The CDR3 is 14 residues long. Germline CDR1 is KGHDR and CDR2 is SFDVKD. The V gene end was trimmed by 6 bases and the J gene end by 5 bases; junction bases not matched to a gene: 2. CDR3 residues: CATSWDRGTGELFF. The CDR3 DNA reads TGTGCCACCAGTTGGGACAGGGGAACCGGGGAGCTGTTTTTT.

The chain couples TRBV28 to TRBJ2-7; 9 bases align to TRBD1. Trimming removed 5 bases from V and 2 bases from J; junction bases left unmatched: 7. The CDR3 length is 15 residues. Per the germline V gene, CDR1 is MDHEN and CDR2 is SYDVKM. CDR3 nucleotide sequence: TGTGCCAGCAGTCCGCGACAGGGGGGGGCCTACGAGCAGTACTTC. It codes for CASSPRQGGAYEQYF.

The chain uses TRBV13 and TRBJ1-2; 7 bases map to TRBD1. V lost 6 bases and J lost 0; bases outside the gene matches: 10. Germline-derived CDR1 and CDR2 are PRHDT and FYEKMQ (reference sequence). The CDR3 spans 16 residues. In DNA, the CDR3 is TGTGCCAGCAGGTTCGACTGGGACAGATCTAACTATGGCTACACCTTC. Its translation: CASRFDWDRSNYGYTF. Full variable domain (remainder filled in from reference TRBV13 and TRBJ1-2): AAGVIQSPRHLIKEKRETATLKCYPIPRHDTVYWYQQGPGQDPQFLISFYEKMQSDKGSIPDRFSAQQFSDYHSELNMSSLELGDSALYFCASRFDWDRSNYGYTFGSGTRLTVV.

The chain is built from TRBV18 and TRBJ2-3; D not resolved. This CDR3 contains 13 residues. The V end was cut by 4 bases, the J end by 3 bases, with 8 bases between. The germline gives CDR1 KGHSH, CDR2 LQKENI. CDR3: CASSQSSTDTQYF. The CDR3 DNA follows: TGTGCCAGCTCACAATCTAGTACAGATACGCAGTATTTT. The full variable domain, with the rest looked up from reference TRBV18 and TRBJ2-3, is NAGVMQNPRHLVRRRGQEARLRCSPMKGHSHVYWYRQLPEEGLKFMVYLQKENIIDESGMPKERFSAEFPKEGPSILRIQQVVRGDSAAYFCASSQSSTDTQYFGPGTRLTVL.

J is TRBJ2-3 and V is TRBV5-1; 11 bases agree with TRBD2. With 4 bases clipped from V and 6 bases from J, the junction kept 13 bases outside the gene matches. Looked up from germline, CDR1 is SGHRS and CDR2 is YFSETQ. CDR3 length: 17 amino acids. This CDR3 is CASSARSSGGPEDTQYF. In DNA form, the CDR3 reads TGCGCCAGCAGCGCTCGATCTAGCGGGGGGCCGGAGGATACGCAGTATTTT. The full variable domain, with the rest looked up from reference TRBV5-1 and TRBJ2-3, is KAGVTQTPRYLIKTRGQQVTLSCSPISGHRSVSWYQQTPGQGLQFLFEYFSETQRNKGNFPGRFSGRQFSNSRSEMNVSTLELGDSALYLCASSARSSGGPEDTQYFGPGTRLTVL.

This clone was counted a single time. V gene TRBV7-2 combines with J gene TRBJ1-2; 8 nucleotides agree with TRBD1. This CDR3 contains 15 residues. Germline V lookup: CDR1 SGHTA, CDR2 FQGNSA. The V gene end was trimmed by 5 bases and the J gene end by 0 bases; junction bases not matched to a gene: 5. In DNA, the CDR3 is TGTGCCAGCAGCACCCGACAGGGGACTAACTATGGCTACACCTTC. Its translation is CASSTRQGTNYGYTF.

V usage is TRBV2 and J usage is TRBJ1-2, with 10 bases identical to TRBD1. CDR1 SNHLY and CDR2 FYNNEI come from the germline V gene. V shed 6 bases and J 4 bases; nucleotides not matched to a gene: 8. The CDR3 consists of 15 residues. The CDR3 coding sequence is TGTGCCAGCAGGCCGGGACAGGGGAGAGGCTATGGCTACACCTTC. Amino acids: CASRPGQGRGYGYTF.

The gene calls are TRBV6-5 and TRBJ1-2; TRBD1 aligns across 10 bases. V was pared by 4 bases and J by 4 bases, with 6 bases of the junction left unmatched. The CDR3 runs 15 residues. Germline assignment: CDR1 MNHEY and CDR2 SVGAGI. CDR3 coding DNA: TGTGCCAGCAGTTCCGGGACAGGGGACGGCTATGGCTACACCTTC. Translating it yields CASSSGTGDGYGYTF.

A few counts support this clone. CDR3 in amino acids: CATWFADGYTF. The DNA for the CDR3 is TGTGCCACCTGGTTCGCGGATGGCTACACCTTC. V is TRBV27 and J is TRBJ1-2; D not resolved. The CDR3 has 11 residues. V was shortened by 10 bases and J by 6 bases, with 12 bases between the two germline ends. Germline values: CDR1 MNHEY, CDR2 SMNVEV (reference sequence).

The chain has TRBV6-1 and TRBJ1-2; D perhaps matches TRBD1 (5 bases). The CDR3 consists of 16 residues. Germline V CDR1 and CDR2: MNHNS, SASEGT. Deletions cut 2 bases from V and 4 bases from J, with 17 bases between. CDR3: CASSEFGGVISYGYTF. CDR3 coding DNA: TGTGCCAGCAGTGAATTTGGAGGGGTCATTAGCTATGGCTACACCTTC.

The rearrangement uses TRBV7-5 and TRBJ2-5; the DNA was not compared with TRBD1, the D call given in the table. TRBV7-5 is given as a pseudogene. The CDR3 extends over 11 amino acids. CDR3 in amino acids: CASSSTDSEYF. CDR3 nucleotide sequence: TGTGCCAGCAGCTCCACGGACAGCGAGTACTTC.

V and J are TRBV2 and TRBJ2-7, with D maybe TRBD2 (7 bases). This CDR3 is 15 amino acids long. Germline V lookup: CDR1 SNHLY, CDR2 FYNNEI. V lost 3 bases and J lost 4, with 16 bases in between. CDR3 DNA: TGTGCCAGCAGTGATTACCCAGGGGAGGGGTACGAGCAGTACTTC. Amino acid sequence: CASSDYPGEGYEQYF.

DNA of the CDR3: TGTGCCAGCAGCCCGGACGGGACAGGGGGCCTCGAGCAGTACTTC. The encoded protein is CASSPDGTGGLEQYF. The chain joins TRBV13 to TRBJ2-7; 12 nucleotides match TRBD1. The length of the CDR3 is 15 residues. CDR1 and CDR2 from the germline V gene are PRHDT and FYEKMQ (reference sequence). J was trimmed by 6 bases and V by 5 bases; bases with no gene match: 8.

The chain is built from TRBV28 and TRBJ1-1; D is undetermined. The germline V and J ends were trimmed by 4 bases and 0 bases, with 3 bases remaining between them. Germline assignment: CDR1 MDHEN and CDR2 SYDVKM. The CDR3 is 12 residues long. The CDR3 DNA is TGTGCCAGCAGTTCCATGAACACTGAAGCTTTCTTT. It specifies CASSSMNTEAFF.

The chain has TRBV5-4 and TRBJ2-1; 8 positions match TRBD2. After removal of 5 bases from V and 5 bases from J, the junction contained 9 bases not matched to a gene. Germline CDR1 reads SGHNT; CDR2 reads YYREEE (reference sequence). The CDR3 has 15 amino acids. The CDR3 reads CASRDRGGMNNEQFF. Written as DNA, the CDR3 is TGTGCCAGCAGGGACCGCGGGGGGATGAACAATGAGCAGTTCTTC.

The chain has TRBV29-1 and TRBJ2-1; D remains ambiguous. Germline values: CDR1 SQVTM, CDR2 ANQGSEA. V was cut by 4 bases and J by 0 bases, with 10 bases left in between. The CDR3 totals 14 residues. The chain's CDR3 is CSVVRPSSYNEQFF. The CDR3 nucleotides read TGCAGCGTTGTAAGGCCTAGCTCCTACAATGAGCAGTTCTTC.

The chain couples TRBV24-1 to TRBJ2-7; TRBD1 might be the D (5 bases). CDR1 KGHDR and CDR2 SFDVKD come from the germline V gene. This CDR3 comprises 13 residues. V was cut by 9 bases and J by 0 bases, with 11 bases left in between. The DNA of the CDR3 is TGTGCCACCCGTCAGGGCAGCTCCTACGAGCAGTACTTC. It codes for CATRQGSSYEQYF.

The V call is TRBV19, the J call TRBJ2-7; the D gene is possibly TRBD2 (5 bases). Looked up from germline, CDR1 is LNHDA and CDR2 is SQIVND (reference sequence). This CDR3 is 14 amino acids long. V was shortened by 1 base and J by 4 bases, with 11 bases between the two germline ends. CDR3: CASSIGVGVYEQYF. The CDR3 DNA follows: TGTGCCAGTAGTATAGGGGTCGGGGTGTACGAGCAGTACTTC.

This chain joins TRBV21-1 and TRBJ1-2; the listed D gene, TRBD1, was not tested against the DNA. TRBV21-1 is reported as a pseudogene. CDR3 length: 17 amino acids. CDR3 coding DNA: TGTGCCAGCAGCTCCCGGCGGGGGACAGGGGGCAACTATGGCTACACCTTC. As protein: CASSSRRGTGGNYGYTF.

This rearrangement joins TRBV5-1 to TRBJ2-3; 7 bases are a match to TRBD1. The CDR3 contains 16 residues. The V gene end was trimmed by 4 bases and the J gene end by 7 bases; junction bases not matched to a gene: 15. CDR1 and CDR2 (germline): SGHRS, YFSETQ. As DNA, the CDR3 is TGCGCCAGCAGCAGCGACAGGGTGACCATTAGAAATACGCAGTATTTT. Its translation: CASSSDRVTIRNTQYF.